The 7 T cell receptor beta chains below come from one sample, sequenced in a study of graft-versus-host responses after intestinal transplantation. Plates contained around 200,000 CFSE-labeled responder cells and around 200,000 irradiated, violet-dye-labeled stimulator cells. The assay was immunoSEQ multiplex PCR, and TCRdb's table has in-frame clones only and misses some. The data show some 19,000 clones, roughly two fifths seen once. Specimen: alloreactive CD8+ T cells from a mixed lymphocyte reaction culture, collected before intestinal transplant. Subset in this sample: CFSE-low proliferating T cells sorted from approximately 6-day pre-transplant mixed lymphocyte reaction (GvH or HvG direction). These receptors originate from a human patient who received an intestinal transplant.

This clone was observed a handful of times. The CDR3 bases are TGCGCCAGCAGCTTGGGGTCTTTCTTGGGCGACGGGGCCAACGTCCTGACTTTC. This encodes CASSLGSFLGDGANVLTF. V and J are TRBV5-1 and TRBJ2-6, with D unclear. CDR3 length: 18 amino acids. Germline-derived CDR1 and CDR2 are SGHRS and YFSETQ. V lost 0 bases and J lost 4, with 17 bases in between.

The V and J genes are TRBV6-5 and TRBJ2-1, with 9 bases lining up with TRBD2. CDR3 size: 15 residues. Per the germline V gene, CDR1 is MNHEY and CDR2 is SVGAGI. With 0 bases clipped from V and 9 bases from J, the junction kept 6 bases outside the gene matches. The CDR3 sequence: CASSYSLLAGGEQFF. CDR3 nucleotides: TGTGCCAGCAGTTACTCTCTACTAGCGGGTGGTGAGCAGTTCTTC.

V gene TRBV28 combines with J gene TRBJ2-7, with 9 bases matching TRBD2. The CDR3 runs 15 residues. In germline, CDR1 is MDHEN, CDR2 SYDVKM. After removal of 5 bases from V and 3 bases from J, the junction contained 8 bases not matched to a gene. Written as DNA, the CDR3 is TGTGCCAGCAGTGGTAGCGGGAGCTCCCTCTACGAGCAGTACTTC. Its translation is CASSGSGSSLYEQYF.

The J gene is TRBJ2-5, the V gene TRBV10-3; 9 bases are shared with TRBD2. The V segment lost 3 bases and the J segment 5 bases; nucleotides outside the gene matches: 4. The CDR3 sequence is 14 residues long. CDR1 ENHRY and CDR2 SYGVKD come from the germline V gene. CDR3 sequence (DNA): TGTGCCATCAGTGAAGCGGGAGGCTATGAGACCCAGTACTTC. Translating it yields CAISEAGGYETQYF.

This chain links TRBV7-9 with TRBJ2-2; no reliable D call. The V gene's germline CDR1 is SEHNR and CDR2 FQNEAQ (reference sequence). Trimming cost V 4 bases and J 2 bases, with 8 bases left between them. This CDR3 is 14 amino acids long. The CDR3 loop is CASSYSRNTGELFF. The CDR3, as DNA: TGTGCCAGCAGCTATTCTAGAAACACCGGGGAGCTGTTTTTT.

This chain uses TRBV19 with TRBJ2-1; D unclear. The CDR3 has 15 amino acids. Germline V gives CDR1 LNHDA, CDR2 SQIVND (reference sequence). The V end lost 2 bases, the J end lost 0 bases, and 8 bases lay between the germline ends. In DNA form, the CDR3 reads TGTGCCAGTAGTATAAGGGTGAGCTCCTACAATGAGCAGTTCTTC. The encoded protein is CASSIRVSSYNEQFF.

This clone turned up a few times. The V call is TRBV19, the J call TRBJ1-5, with 11 bases identical to TRBD1. J was trimmed by 7 bases and V by 3 bases; bases with no gene match: 2. Germline V gene data show CDR1 as LNHDA and CDR2 as SQIVND (reference sequence). The CDR3 consists of 14 residues. The CDR3 reads CASSMDRGHQPQHF. CDR3 sequence (DNA): TGTGCCAGTAGTATGGACAGGGGGCACCAGCCCCAGCATTTT.